The rows below give T cell receptor beta chains drawn from one sample of a study of memory CD4+ T cells and cytomegalovirus serostatus. Produced via immunoSEQ multiplex PCR; TCRdb's table is partial and in-frame only. The sample has about 60,000 clones, 60% to 85% seen once. The source material was memory CD4+ T cells from blood. These receptors all come from an adult in good health and CMV-seronegative. Some clones in this sample may be carry-over from other donors' samples. Each CDR3 is given with its conserved first and last residue. Clone size is given for some rows only: seen once, a few or many times, or a class if the clone is expanded.

j_gene | abundance | v_gene | CDR3aa
TRBJ2-1 | - | TRBV5-4 | CASSSQGDRNYNEQFF
TRBJ1-5 | - | TRBV28 | CASSRPNQPQHF
TRBJ1-4 | - | TRBV7-2 | CASSSGVGYEKLFF
TRBJ2-7 | few | TRBV28 | CASRLTGTMSYEQYF
TRBJ2-2 | - | TRBV5-4 | CASTRRQLAGNTGELFF
TRBJ2-3 | - | TRBV4-1 | CASSQGFLASGFTDTQYF
TRBJ2-7 | few | TRBV11-2 | CASSNMDTTYEQYF
TRBJ2-1 | - | TRBV5-8 | CASSSGWGLATYNEQFF
TRBJ2-5 | - | TRBV27 | CASKFSTTGVGTQYF
TRBJ2-1 | once | TRBV28 | CASSYDGLAGLVYNEQFF
TRBJ1-5 | - | TRBV5-1 | CASSVDFSGNQPQHF
TRBJ1-1 | - | TRBV7-8 | CASSTASTRTEAFF
TRBJ2-3 | - | TRBV19 | CAIRDRDTDTQYF
TRBJ2-1 | - | TRBV27 | CASSPRLESNEQFF
TRBJ1-5 | - | TRBV7-2 | CASSLGSGALGNQPQHF
TRBJ1-5 | - | TRBV4-1 | CASSQDLQAVWPQHF
TRBJ1-5 | - | TRBV12-2 | CASRLEWGLGGNQPQHF
TRBJ1-2 | few | TRBV6-5 | CASSYPRAYGYTF
TRBJ1-3 | - | TRBV5-1 | CASSLASGASSGNTIYF
TRBJ1-4 | - | TRBV5-4 | CASSNRKHGANEKLFF
TRBJ2-5 | - | TRBV7-2 | CASSLGAGGETQYF
TRBJ1-2 | - | TRBV4-3 | CASSHTGFGQPYGYTF
TRBJ1-6 | - | TRBV27 | CASSLRESGPNSPLHF
TRBJ1-1 | - | TRBV5-1 | CASSVKQGDTEAFF
TRBJ2-7 | - | TRBV6-5 | CASSPGITAYEQYF
TRBJ1-6 | - | TRBV30 | CAWNRQGVWNSPLHF
TRBJ2-1 | - | TRBV5-1 | CASSLGLVANEQFF
TRBJ2-7 | - | TRBV2 | CASSEPTGYSYEQYF
TRBJ2-1 | - | TRBV5-6 | CASSLGTNNNEQFF
TRBJ2-2 | - | TRBV30 | CAWTGTVNTGELFF
TRBJ1-5 | - | TRBV30 | CAWSHGGVGQPQHF
TRBJ1-1 | - | TRBV5-1 | CASSLDLGSEAFF
TRBJ2-7 | - | TRBV7-2 | CASSLWTGVSYEQYF
TRBJ1-4 | - | TRBV2 | CASLDGANEKLFF
TRBJ1-1 | - | TRBV29-1 | CSVSRTETEAFF
TRBJ1-3 | - | TRBV2 | CASNGFSGNTIYF
TRBJ1-5 | few | TRBV19 | CASRGGRRREPQHF
TRBJ2-5 | - | TRBV7-9 | CASSGGAWGAETQYF
TRBJ1-1 | - | TRBV10-3 | CAIRGDLNTEAFF
TRBJ2-3 | - | TRBV19 | CASSIRQASTDTQYF
TRBJ2-1 | - | TRBV2 | CASSPTSGVNEQFF
TRBJ1-1 | - | TRBV27 | CASSFWGESTEAFF
TRBJ2-3 | - | TRBV5-1 | CASSLTRTGERDTQYF
TRBJ2-5 | - | TRBV19 | CASAGTVQETQYF
TRBJ1-2 | - | TRBV6-1 | CASSEAKWDRGYGYTF
TRBJ1-1 | - | TRBV7-8 | CASSLSGTYTEAFF
TRBJ1-1 | once | TRBV4-1 | CASSRGRGLNTEAFF
TRBJ1-1 | - | TRBV9 | CASSLREGDAFF
TRBJ2-5 | - | TRBV5-6 | CASSSPWSGQETQYF
TRBJ1-3 | - | TRBV10-3 | CAIGSDSSGNTIYF
TRBJ2-1 | - | TRBV30 | CAWSRRGRAENEQFF